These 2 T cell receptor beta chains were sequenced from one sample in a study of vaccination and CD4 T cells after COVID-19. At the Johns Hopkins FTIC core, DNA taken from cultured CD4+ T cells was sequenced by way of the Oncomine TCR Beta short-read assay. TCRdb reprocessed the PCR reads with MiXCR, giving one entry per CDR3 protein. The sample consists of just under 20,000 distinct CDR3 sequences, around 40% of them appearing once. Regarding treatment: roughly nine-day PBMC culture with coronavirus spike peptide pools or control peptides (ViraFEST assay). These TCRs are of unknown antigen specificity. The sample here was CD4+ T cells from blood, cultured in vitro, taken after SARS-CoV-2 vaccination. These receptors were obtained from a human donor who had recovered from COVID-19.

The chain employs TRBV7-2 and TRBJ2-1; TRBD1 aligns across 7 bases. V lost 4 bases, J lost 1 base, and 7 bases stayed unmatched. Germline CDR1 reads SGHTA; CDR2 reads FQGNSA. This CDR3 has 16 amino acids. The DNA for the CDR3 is TGTGCCAGCAGCTCACGTGCGACAGGGTCCTACAATGAGCAGTTCTTC. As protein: CASSSRATGSYNEQFF.

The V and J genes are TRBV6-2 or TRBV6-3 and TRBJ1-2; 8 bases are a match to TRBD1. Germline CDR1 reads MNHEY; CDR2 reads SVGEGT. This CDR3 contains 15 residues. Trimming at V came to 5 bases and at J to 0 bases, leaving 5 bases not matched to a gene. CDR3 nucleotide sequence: TGTGCCAGCAGTGTGCGACAGGGGACTAACTATGGCTACACCTTC. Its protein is CASSVRQGTNYGYTF.